The 5 T cell receptor beta chains presented below share a single source sample, sequenced in a study of T cells after yellow fever vaccination. TCRdb processed the 5' RACE reads anew with MiXCR; each CDR3 protein has one entry. The data show roughly 500,000 distinct CDR3 sequences, around 21% seen once. Sequences were derived from PBMCs, sampled 15 days after the yellow fever booster vaccination. The receptors shown here come from a man aged 25-45 years who received the YFV17D yellow fever vaccine.

This clonotype was observed a few times. J is TRBJ2-3 and V is TRBV7-6, with a tentative D call TRBD2 (6 bases). The ends were cut back, 4 bases at V and 2 bases at J, with 13 bases in the middle. The CDR3 spans 15 residues. The germline CDR1 and CDR2 sequences are SGHVS and FNYEAQ. CDR3: CASSWSGSNTDTQYF. The CDR3 nucleotides are TGTGCCAGCAGCTGGAGCGGGTCCAACACAGATACGCAGTATTTT.

This clonotype has more than one count but fewer than ten. The chain joins TRBV15 to TRBJ2-2, with D unresolved. With 0 bases removed from V and 5 bases from J, the gap between germline ends came to 13 bases. This CDR3 comprises 16 residues. Germline CDR1 and CDR2: LNHNV and YYDKDF (reference sequence). The CDR3, as DNA: TGTGCCACCAGCAGAGACGGCCGCCGTTTAACCGGGGAGCTGTTTTTT. Translating gives CATSRDGRRLTGELFF. The whole variable domain, filled in from reference TRBV15 and TRBJ2-2, reads DAMVIQNPRYQVTQFGKPVTLSCSQTLNHNVMYWYQQKSSQAPKLLFHYYDKDFNNEADTPDNFQSRRPNTSFCFLDIRSPGLGDTAMYLCATSRDGRRLTGELFFGEGSRLTVL.

This clonotype was observed at least ten times. The chain couples TRBV5-4 to TRBJ2-1, with 9 nucleotides matching TRBD2. Germline assignment: CDR1 SGHNT and CDR2 YYREEE (reference sequence). The ends lost 4 bases at V and 4 bases at J; junction bases unmatched: 6. This CDR3 comprises 15 residues. CDR3 region: CASSKGLASYNEQFF. In DNA, the CDR3 is TGTGCCAGCAGCAAAGGACTAGCGAGTTACAATGAGCAGTTCTTC.

V and J are TRBV7-2 and TRBJ1-2; D unclear. The V end was cut by 5 bases, the J end by 8 bases, with 15 bases between. From germline, CDR1 is SGHTA and CDR2 FQGNSA. The CDR3 extends over 13 amino acids. The CDR3 bases are TGTGCCAGCAGCCAGAGGACTCCAGACGGCTACACCTTC. Amino acid sequence: CASSQRTPDGYTF.

This clonotype has just a few counts. The chain is built from TRBV7-2 and TRBJ2-5; D unclear. Germline loops: CDR1 SGHTA, CDR2 FQGNSA. With 0 bases removed from V and 2 bases from J, the gap between germline ends came to 7 bases. The length of the CDR3 is 14 residues. DNA for the CDR3: TGTGCCAGCAGCTTAGCGAACTTTCAAGAGACCCAGTACTTC. This gives the protein CASSLANFQETQYF.